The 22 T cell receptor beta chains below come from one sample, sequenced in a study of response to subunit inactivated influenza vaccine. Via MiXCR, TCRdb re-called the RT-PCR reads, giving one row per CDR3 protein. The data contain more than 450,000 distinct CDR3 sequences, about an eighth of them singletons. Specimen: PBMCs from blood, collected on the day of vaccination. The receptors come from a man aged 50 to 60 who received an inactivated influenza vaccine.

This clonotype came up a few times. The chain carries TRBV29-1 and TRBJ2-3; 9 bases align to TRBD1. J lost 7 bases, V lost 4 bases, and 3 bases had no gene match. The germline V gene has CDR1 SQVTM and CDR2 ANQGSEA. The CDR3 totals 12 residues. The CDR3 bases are TGCAGCGTTGGAGACAGGGGGAATACGCAGTATTTT. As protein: CSVGDRGNTQYF.

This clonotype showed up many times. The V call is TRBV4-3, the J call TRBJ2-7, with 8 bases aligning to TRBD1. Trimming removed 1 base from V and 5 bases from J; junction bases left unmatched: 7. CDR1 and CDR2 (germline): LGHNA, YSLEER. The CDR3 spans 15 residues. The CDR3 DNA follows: TGCGCCAGCAGCCAAGTAGGACAGGGTAGGGACGAGCAGTACTTC. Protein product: CASSQVGQGRDEQYF.

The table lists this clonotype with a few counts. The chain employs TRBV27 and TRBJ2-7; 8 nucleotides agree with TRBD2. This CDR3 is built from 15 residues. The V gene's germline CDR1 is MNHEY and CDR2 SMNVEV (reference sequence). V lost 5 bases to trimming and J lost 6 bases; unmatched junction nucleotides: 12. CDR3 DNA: TGTGCCAGCAGTCCAAAGGGCGGACTAGCAATCGAGCAGTACTTC. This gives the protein CASSPKGGLAIEQYF.

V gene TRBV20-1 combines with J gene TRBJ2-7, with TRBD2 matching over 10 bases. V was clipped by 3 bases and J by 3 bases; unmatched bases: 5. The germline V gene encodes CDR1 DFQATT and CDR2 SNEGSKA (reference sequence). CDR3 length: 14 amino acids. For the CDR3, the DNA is TGCAGTGCTAGTACTAGCGGGGTTATCTACGAGCAGTACTTC. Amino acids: CSASTSGVIYEQYF.

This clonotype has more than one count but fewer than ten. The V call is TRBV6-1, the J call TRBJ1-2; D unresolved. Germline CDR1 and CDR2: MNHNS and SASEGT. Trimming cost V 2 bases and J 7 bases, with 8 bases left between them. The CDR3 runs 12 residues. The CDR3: CASSETWGGYTF. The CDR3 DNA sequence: TGTGCCAGCAGTGAAACCTGGGGTGGCTACACCTTC.

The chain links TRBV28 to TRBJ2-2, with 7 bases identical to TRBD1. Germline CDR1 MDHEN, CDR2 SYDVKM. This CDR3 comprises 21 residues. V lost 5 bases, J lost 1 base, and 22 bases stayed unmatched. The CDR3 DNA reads TGTGCCAGCAGTAACCTACAGGGGATAACACGGAAGGGGTGGAACACCGGGGAGCTGTTTTTT. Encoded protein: CASSNLQGITRKGWNTGELFF.

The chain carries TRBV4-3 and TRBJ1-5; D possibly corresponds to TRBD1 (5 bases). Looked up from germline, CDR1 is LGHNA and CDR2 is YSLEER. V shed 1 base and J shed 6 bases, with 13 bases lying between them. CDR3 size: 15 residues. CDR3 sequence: CASSQVLGAGQPQHF. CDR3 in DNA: TGCGCCAGCAGCCAAGTTTTAGGGGCCGGTCAGCCCCAGCATTTT.

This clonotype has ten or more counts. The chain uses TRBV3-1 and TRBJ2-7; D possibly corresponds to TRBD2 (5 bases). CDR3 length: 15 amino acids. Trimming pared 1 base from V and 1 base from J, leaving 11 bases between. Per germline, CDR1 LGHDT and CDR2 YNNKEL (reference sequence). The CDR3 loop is CASSQGSGGSYEQYF. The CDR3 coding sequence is TGTGCCAGCAGCCAAGGGTCAGGAGGTTCCTACGAGCAGTACTTC.

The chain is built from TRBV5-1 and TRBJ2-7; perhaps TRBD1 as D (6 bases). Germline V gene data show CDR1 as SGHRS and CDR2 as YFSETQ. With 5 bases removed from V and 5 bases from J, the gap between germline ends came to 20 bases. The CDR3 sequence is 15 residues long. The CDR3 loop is CASSTGTTSADEQYF. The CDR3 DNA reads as TGCGCCAGCAGTACTGGGACAACGTCGGCGGACGAGCAGTACTTC.

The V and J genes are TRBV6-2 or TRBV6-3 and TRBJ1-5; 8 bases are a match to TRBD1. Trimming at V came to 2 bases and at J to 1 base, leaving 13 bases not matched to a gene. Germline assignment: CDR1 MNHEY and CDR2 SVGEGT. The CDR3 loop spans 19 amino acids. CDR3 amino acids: CASSYLRRGPIKSNQPQHF. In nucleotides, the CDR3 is TGTGCCAGCAGTTACCTCCGCAGGGGGCCGATCAAGAGCAATCAGCCCCAGCATTTT.

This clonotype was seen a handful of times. The CDR3 protein is CASSPGTGGSNQPQHF. The CDR3 bases are TGCGCCAGCAGCCCGGGGACAGGGGGAAGCAATCAGCCCCAGCATTTT. The chain links TRBV5-1 to TRBJ1-5; 11 nucleotides align to TRBD1. Germline V gene lookup returns CDR1 SGHRS and CDR2 YFSETQ. Trimming at V came to 4 bases and at J to 1 base, leaving 4 bases not matched to a gene. The CDR3 runs 16 residues. Full variable domain (outside the CDR3, taken from reference TRBV5-1 and TRBJ1-5): KAGVTQTPRYLIKTRGQQVTLSCSPISGHRSVSWYQQTPGQGLQFLFEYFSETQRNKGNFPGRFSGRQFSNSRSEMNVSTLELGDSALYLCASSPGTGGSNQPQHFGDGTRLSIL.

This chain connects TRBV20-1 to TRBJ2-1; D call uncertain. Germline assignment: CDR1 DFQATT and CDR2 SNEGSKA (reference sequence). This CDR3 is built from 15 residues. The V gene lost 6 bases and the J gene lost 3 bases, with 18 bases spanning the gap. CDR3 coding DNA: TGCAGTGCCATTCAATTCGCGGCTATCTACAATGAGCAGTTCTTC. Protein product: CSAIQFAAIYNEQFF.

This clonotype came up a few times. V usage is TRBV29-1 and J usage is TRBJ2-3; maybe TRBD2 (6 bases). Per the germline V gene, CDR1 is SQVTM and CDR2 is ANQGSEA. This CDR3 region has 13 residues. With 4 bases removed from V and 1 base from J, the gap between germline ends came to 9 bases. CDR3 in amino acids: CSVGGGGTDTQYF. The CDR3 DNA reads TGCAGCGTTGGAGGCGGGGGCACAGATACGCAGTATTTT.

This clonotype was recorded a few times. The CDR3 protein is CSARDIGRPRLDTQYF. In DNA, the CDR3 is TGCAGTGCTAGAGATATCGGGCGGCCCCGTTTAGATACGCAGTATTTT. The V call is TRBV20-1, the J call TRBJ2-3; the D is unclear. The V gene's germline CDR1 is DFQATT and CDR2 SNEGSKA (reference sequence). V was pared by 0 bases and J by 5 bases, with 18 bases between. This CDR3 is built from 16 residues.

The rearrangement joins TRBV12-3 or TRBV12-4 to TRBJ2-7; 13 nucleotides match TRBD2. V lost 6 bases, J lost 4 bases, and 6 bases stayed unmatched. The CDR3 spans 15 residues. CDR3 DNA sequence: TGTGCCAGCAGGGGGGGACTAGCGGGATCTTACGAGCAGTACTTC. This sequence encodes CASRGGLAGSYEQYF.

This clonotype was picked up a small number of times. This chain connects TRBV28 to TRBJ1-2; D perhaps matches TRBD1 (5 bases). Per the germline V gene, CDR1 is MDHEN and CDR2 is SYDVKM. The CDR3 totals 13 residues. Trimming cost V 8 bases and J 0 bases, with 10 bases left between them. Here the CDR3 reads CASGDSTNYGYTF. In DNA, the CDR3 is TGTGCCAGCGGGGACTCTACTAACTATGGCTACACCTTC.

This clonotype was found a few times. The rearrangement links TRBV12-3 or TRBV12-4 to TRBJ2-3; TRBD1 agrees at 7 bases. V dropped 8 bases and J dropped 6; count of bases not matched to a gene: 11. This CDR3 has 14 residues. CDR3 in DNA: TGTGCCAGCGCCGGGACAGCAGACCTGGATACGCAGTATTTT. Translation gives CASAGTADLDTQYF.

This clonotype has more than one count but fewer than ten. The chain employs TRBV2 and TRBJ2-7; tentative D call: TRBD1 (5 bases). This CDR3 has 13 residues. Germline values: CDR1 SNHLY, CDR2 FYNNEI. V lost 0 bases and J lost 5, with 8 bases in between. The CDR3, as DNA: TGTGCCAGCAGTGAAGCTGGCAGGGACGAGCAGTACTTC. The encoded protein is CASSEAGRDEQYF. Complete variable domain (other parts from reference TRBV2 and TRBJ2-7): EPEVTQTPSHQVTQMGQEVILRCVPISNHLYFYWYRQILGQKVEFLVSFYNNEISEKSEIFDDQFSVERPDGSNFTLKIRSTKLEDSAMYFCASSEAGRDEQYFGPGTRLTVT.

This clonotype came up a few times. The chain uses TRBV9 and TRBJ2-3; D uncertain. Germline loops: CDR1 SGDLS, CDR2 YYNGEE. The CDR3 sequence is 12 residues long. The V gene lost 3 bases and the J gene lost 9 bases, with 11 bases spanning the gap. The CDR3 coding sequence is TGTGCCAGCAGCGCGACCGCCATCACGCAGTATTTT. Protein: CASSATAITQYF.

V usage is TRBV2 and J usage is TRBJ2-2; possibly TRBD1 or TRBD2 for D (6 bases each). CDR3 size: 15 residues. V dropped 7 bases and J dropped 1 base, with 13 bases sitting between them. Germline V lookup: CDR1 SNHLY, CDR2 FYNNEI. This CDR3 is CASNGGGVNTGELFF. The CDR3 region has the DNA TGTGCCAGCAATGGGGGCGGGGTGAACACCGGGGAGCTGTTTTTT.

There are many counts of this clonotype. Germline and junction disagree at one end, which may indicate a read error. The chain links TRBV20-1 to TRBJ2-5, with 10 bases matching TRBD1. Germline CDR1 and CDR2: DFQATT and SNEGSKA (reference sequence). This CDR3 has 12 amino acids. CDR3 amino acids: CSARRTGGTKNF. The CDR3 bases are TGCAGTGCTAGAAGGACAGGGGGTACCAAGAACTTC.

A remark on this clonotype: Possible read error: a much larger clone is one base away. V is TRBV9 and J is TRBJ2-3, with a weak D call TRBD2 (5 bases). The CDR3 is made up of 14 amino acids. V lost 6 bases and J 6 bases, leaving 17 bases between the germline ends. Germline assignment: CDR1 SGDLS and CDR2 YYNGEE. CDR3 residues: CASTPSRRMDTQYF. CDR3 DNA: TGTGCCAGCACCCCTAGCCGGAGGATGGATACGCAGTATTTT.